A single sample gave rise to the 27 T cell receptor beta chains below, sequenced in a study of CD8 T cells in ankylosing spondylitis. TCRdb passed the 5' RACE reads through MiXCR, listing each CDR3 protein once. Here the sample spans 40,000 or so distinct CDR3 sequences, 2.7% being singletons. Input material: blood, either unsorted or a sorted T cell fraction (not recorded which). These receptors all come from a male donor with ankylosing spondylitis or in good health (not recorded which).

This clonotype was recorded many times. The rearrangement joins TRBV9 to TRBJ2-3; no clear D gene. The V and J ends lost 3 bases and 6 bases respectively, with 8 bases between them. The CDR3 has 12 residues. Germline loops: CDR1 SGDLS, CDR2 YYNGEE. This CDR3 is CASSGVVDTQYF. CDR3 DNA: TGTGCCAGCAGCGGTGTGGTTGATACGCAGTATTTT.

There are many counts of this clonotype. V gene TRBV9 combines with J gene TRBJ2-1; 7 nucleotides line up with TRBD2. The CDR3 is 15 residues long. With 6 bases clipped from V and 5 bases from J, the junction kept 11 bases outside the gene matches. Germline V gene sequence: CDR1 SGDLS, CDR2 YYNGEE. The CDR3 is CASTVGGGIHNEQFF. In nucleotides, the CDR3 is TGTGCCAGCACGGTGGGGGGAGGGATCCACAATGAGCAGTTCTTC.

In its sample, this clonotype was seen many times. J is TRBJ2-1 and V is TRBV9; D possibly matches TRBD1 or TRBD2 (7 bases each). Looked up from germline, CDR1 is SGDLS and CDR2 is YYNGEE. The CDR3 totals 16 residues. Trimming took off 3 bases at V and 8 bases at J, with 21 bases between the two ends. The CDR3 protein is CASSARGGGSRDEQFF. CDR3 nucleotides: TGTGCCAGCAGCGCCCGGGGAGGGGGCAGTAGAGATGAGCAGTTCTTC.

There are many counts of this clonotype. J is TRBJ2-1 and V is TRBV9; 8 bases agree with TRBD2. The CDR3 is 15 amino acids. CDR1 is SGDLS and CDR2 is YYNGEE in the germline V gene. With V trimmed by 1 base and J by 4 bases, 4 bases remained unmatched. The CDR3, as DNA: TGTGCCAGCAGCGTACGGGCGGGAGGATACAATGAGCAGTTCTTC. Its protein is CASSVRAGGYNEQFF.

This clonotype was counted at least ten times. This sequence joins TRBV9 and TRBJ2-1, with no clear D. Germline lookup yields CDR1 SGDLS and CDR2 YYNGEE. The CDR3 consists of 16 residues. Deletions cut 4 bases from V and 4 bases from J, with 18 bases between. The CDR3 DNA sequence: TGTGCCAGCAGCCCACCCCCGTTGGGGTTTTACAATGAGCAGTTCTTC. It is translated as CASSPPPLGFYNEQFF. The full variable domain, with the rest looked up from reference TRBV9 and TRBJ2-1, is DSGVTQTPKHLITATGQRVTLRCSPRSGDLSVYWYQQSLDQGLQFLIQYYNGEERAKGNILERFSAQQFPDLHSELNLSSLELGDSALYFCASSPPPLGFYNEQFFGPGTRLTVL.

This clonotype was picked up many times. The rearrangement links TRBV9 to TRBJ2-5; 9 bases match TRBD1. The trim removed 3 bases at V and 7 bases at J, leaving 7 bases unmatched. Germline V lookup: CDR1 SGDLS, CDR2 YYNGEE. The CDR3 has 14 amino acids. The CDR3 region has the DNA TGTGCCAGCAGCGCCGGACAGGGGCGGGCGACCCAGTACTTC. It specifies CASSAGQGRATQYF.

There are many counts of this clonotype. The chain links TRBV9 to TRBJ1-2, with a tentative D call TRBD1 (5 bases). The germline V gene encodes CDR1 SGDLS and CDR2 YYNGEE. This CDR3 contains 14 residues. Trimming cost V 3 bases and J 2 bases, with 11 bases left between them. The CDR3 region has the DNA TGTGCCAGCAGCGGGCTGGGGCGAAACTATGGCTACACCTTC. As protein: CASSGLGRNYGYTF. Drawing the rest from reference TRBV9 and TRBJ1-2, the complete variable domain is DSGVTQTPKHLITATGQRVTLRCSPRSGDLSVYWYQQSLDQGLQFLIQYYNGEERAKGNILERFSAQQFPDLHSELNLSSLELGDSALYFCASSGLGRNYGYTFGSGTRLTVV.

This clonotype showed up many times. The J gene is TRBJ1-4, the V gene TRBV9; D is uncertain. V lost 4 bases to trimming and J lost 0 bases, with 7 bases between them. This CDR3 region has 14 residues. CDR1 is SGDLS, CDR2 YYNGEE, per germline. CDR3 protein: CASSPRSTNEKLFF. Written as DNA, the CDR3 is TGTGCCAGCAGCCCCCGGTCAACTAATGAAAAACTGTTTTTT.

In its sample, this clonotype was seen many times. V is TRBV9 and J is TRBJ1-6, with TRBD1 as a possible D gene (5 bases). Between the trimmed V and J ends, which lost 3 bases and 14 bases, there was a span of 12 bases. CDR3 size: 12 residues. Germline values: CDR1 SGDLS, CDR2 YYNGEE. DNA of the CDR3: TGTGCCAGCAGCGGCCGGGACTCGGCCCTCCACTTT. It encodes CASSGRDSALHF. Full variable domain (outside the CDR3, taken from reference TRBV9 and TRBJ1-6): DSGVTQTPKHLITATGQRVTLRCSPRSGDLSVYWYQQSLDQGLQFLIQYYNGEERAKGNILERFSAQQFPDLHSELNLSSLELGDSALYFCASSGRDSALHFGNGTRLTVT.

Ten or more counts support this clonotype. The gene calls are TRBV9 and TRBJ2-2, with TRBD2 matching over 8 bases. Germline values: CDR1 SGDLS, CDR2 YYNGEE. J lost 4 bases, V lost 0 bases, and 8 bases had no gene match. The CDR3 consists of 17 residues. The CDR3 loop reads CASSVASLAGLTGELFF. For the CDR3, the DNA is TGTGCCAGCAGCGTAGCGTCCCTAGCGGGTCTCACCGGGGAGCTGTTTTTT.

In this sample, this clonotype turned up many times. The rearrangement links TRBV9 to TRBJ2-1; D might be TRBD2 (5 bases). V was shortened by 3 bases and J by 8 bases, with 12 bases between the two germline ends. The CDR3 length is 13 residues. Germline assignment: CDR1 SGDLS and CDR2 YYNGEE. In nucleotides, the CDR3 is TGTGCCAGCAGCGCTTCCCCGGGGTATGAGCAGTTCTTC. This gives the protein CASSASPGYEQFF.

This clonotype was recorded at least ten times. This rearrangement joins TRBV9 to TRBJ1-2; D is unclear. Germline CDR1 SGDLS, CDR2 YYNGEE. V was shortened by 0 bases and J by 7 bases, with 10 bases between the two germline ends. The CDR3 has 13 residues. CDR3 nucleotides: TGTGCCAGCAGCGTAGGCAGCAAGGGTGGCTACACCTTC. Protein sequence: CASSVGSKGGYTF.

This clonotype was observed at least ten times. This chain joins TRBV9 and TRBJ2-3; maybe TRBD2 (5 bases). V was trimmed by 4 bases and J by 5 bases, leaving 8 bases between them. Germline lookup yields CDR1 SGDLS and CDR2 YYNGEE. This CDR3 comprises 12 residues. The CDR3 bases are TGTGCCAGCAGCTTCGGAGGAGATACGCAGTATTTT. Translated: CASSFGGDTQYF.

This clonotype was observed many times. The chain links TRBV9 to TRBJ2-3; 9 nucleotides align to TRBD2. The CDR3 loop spans 18 amino acids. Germline lookup yields CDR1 SGDLS and CDR2 YYNGEE. V was pared by 4 bases and J by 2 bases, with 14 bases of the junction left unmatched. The CDR3 region is CASSLHQREETSTDTQYF. CDR3 bases: TGTGCCAGCAGCCTCCATCAGCGGGAGGAGACCTCCACAGATACGCAGTATTTT.

This clonotype has ten or more counts. This chain connects TRBV9 to TRBJ2-1; D might be TRBD1 (6 bases). Germline V gene sequence: CDR1 SGDLS, CDR2 YYNGEE. V was cut by 4 bases and J by 6 bases, with 20 bases left in between. CDR3 size: 16 residues. Here the CDR3 DNA reads TGTGCCAGCAGCCCCATTTCGGGGATAGGGGGCAATGAGCAGTTCTTC. Protein sequence: CASSPISGIGGNEQFF.

This clonotype was seen repeatedly, ten times or more. At one end, the junction sequence differs from germline, possibly due to a read error. The chain employs TRBV9 and TRBJ2-7; D unresolved. CDR1 is SGDLS, CDR2 YYNGEE, per germline. This CDR3 has 16 residues. The CDR3 region has the DNA TGTGCCAGCAGCGTAGCCGCGACTCTCCTACCCTACGCGCAGTACTTC. Amino acid sequence: CASSVAATLLPYAQYF.

This clonotype was counted ten times or more. This chain joins TRBV9 and TRBJ2-2; TRBD2 matches 8 bases. Trimming cost V 4 bases and J 4 bases; bases outside gene matches: 3. CDR1 is SGDLS, CDR2 YYNGEE, per germline. CDR3 length: 14 amino acids. CDR3 sequence: CASSPRGGTGELFF. DNA of the CDR3: TGTGCCAGCAGCCCTCGGGGGGGCACCGGGGAGCTGTTTTTT. Together with reference TRBV9 and TRBJ2-2, the CDR3 gives the full variable domain: DSGVTQTPKHLITATGQRVTLRCSPRSGDLSVYWYQQSLDQGLQFLIQYYNGEERAKGNILERFSAQQFPDLHSELNLSSLELGDSALYFCASSPRGGTGELFFGEGSRLTVL.

This clonotype has ten or more counts. The chain couples TRBV9 to TRBJ1-2; 9 bases are shared with TRBD1. This CDR3 has 15 amino acids. Germline CDR1 is SGDLS and CDR2 is YYNGEE. V trimming: 5 bases; J trimming: 0 bases; junction bases outside the gene matches: 5. The CDR3 DNA reads TGTGCCAGCAGTCCTGGGACAGGGACTAACTATGGCTACACCTTC. Its translation is CASSPGTGTNYGYTF.

This clonotype occurred many times. The J gene is TRBJ2-7, the V gene TRBV9; TRBD1 matches at 7 bases. The CDR3 covers 15 residues. Unmatched junction bases numbered 9, after V lost 3 bases and J lost 3 bases. Germline CDR1 is SGDLS and CDR2 is YYNGEE. The CDR3 DNA reads TGTGCCAGCAGCGCTACAGGGGACCTTAACTACGAGCAGTACTTC. As protein: CASSATGDLNYEQYF.

This clonotype was observed many times. The chain uses TRBV9 and TRBJ2-7; a weak D match, TRBD2 (6 bases). The CDR3 contains 14 residues. Trimming removed 4 bases from V and 2 bases from J, with 13 bases in between. CDR1 and CDR2 (germline): SGDLS, YYNGEE. CDR3 nucleotide sequence: TGTGCCAGCAGCCCTGTAGGGACTCCCTACGAGCAGTACTTC. Translating it yields CASSPVGTPYEQYF.

The sample holds many counts of this clonotype. This sequence joins TRBV9 and TRBJ2-3; D might be TRBD1 (6 bases). The CDR3 length is 15 residues. V lost 3 bases, J lost 3 bases, and 14 bases lay in between. Per germline, CDR1 SGDLS and CDR2 YYNGEE. This chain's CDR3 is CASSGGLQSTDTQYF. DNA for the CDR3: TGTGCCAGCAGCGGGGGGCTTCAATCGACAGATACGCAGTATTTT.

This clonotype was counted ten times or more. The chain links TRBV9 to TRBJ2-7; possibly TRBD1 for D (5 bases). V lost 0 bases, J lost 1 base, and 11 bases lay in between. Germline V gene data show CDR1 as SGDLS and CDR2 as YYNGEE. The CDR3 length is 15 residues. In nucleotides, the CDR3 is TGTGCCAGCAGCGTAGACCAGGACACGTCCTACGAGCAGTACTTC. This translates into CASSVDQDTSYEQYF.

This clonotype was seen repeatedly, ten times or more. CDR3 residues: CASSVAAVGTEAFF. The CDR3 nucleotides are TGTGCCAGCAGCGTAGCGGCAGTCGGCACTGAAGCTTTCTTT. The chain recombines TRBV9 with TRBJ1-1; D ambiguous. From germline, CDR1 is SGDLS and CDR2 YYNGEE. V lost 0 bases and J lost 4, with 10 bases in between. The CDR3 length is 14 residues. Filled out from reference TRBV9 and TRBJ1-1, the complete variable domain reads DSGVTQTPKHLITATGQRVTLRCSPRSGDLSVYWYQQSLDQGLQFLIQYYNGEERAKGNILERFSAQQFPDLHSELNLSSLELGDSALYFCASSVAAVGTEAFFGQGTRLTVV.

This clonotype came up many times. This chain uses TRBV9 with TRBJ2-3; D is unclear. V was trimmed by 3 bases and J by 5 bases, leaving 7 bases between them. The germline V gene encodes CDR1 SGDLS and CDR2 YYNGEE. This CDR3 comprises 12 residues. CDR3 protein: CASSAVGDTQYF. CDR3 coding DNA: TGTGCCAGCAGCGCCGTGGGAGATACGCAGTATTTT.

This clonotype occurred many times. The chain couples TRBV9 to TRBJ2-1; 7 bases align to TRBD1. V shed 3 bases and J 0 bases; nucleotides not matched to a gene: 9. Per the germline V gene, CDR1 is SGDLS and CDR2 is YYNGEE. The CDR3 length is 17 residues. The CDR3 spells CASSERARDSSYNEQFF. The CDR3 DNA is TGTGCCAGCAGCGAGAGGGCGAGGGACAGCTCCTACAATGAGCAGTTCTTC.

This clonotype was seen many times. CDR3: CASSARLASNEQFF. The DNA of the CDR3 is TGTGCCAGCAGCGCCCGGCTAGCGAGCAATGAGCAGTTCTTC. The V call is TRBV9, the J call TRBJ2-1; D is perhaps TRBD2 (6 bases). Germline CDR1 SGDLS, CDR2 YYNGEE. V was shortened by 3 bases and J by 6 bases, with 13 bases between the two germline ends. The CDR3 totals 14 residues.

This clonotype has at least ten counts. The V and J genes are TRBV9 and TRBJ2-3, with D tentatively TRBD2 (6 bases). The germline V gene has CDR1 SGDLS and CDR2 YYNGEE. The CDR3 consists of 13 residues. V shed 4 bases and J shed 5 bases, with 11 bases lying between them. The CDR3 loop reads CASSSGGVDTQYF. The CDR3 DNA sequence: TGTGCCAGCAGCTCCGGGGGAGTAGATACGCAGTATTTT.